What follows are 20 T cell receptor beta chains derived from one specimen sequenced in a study of blood T cell repertoires in COVID-19. Sequenced by immunoSEQ multiplex PCR; TCRdb stores in-frame clones only, minus some. The data hold around 72,000 clones, with around 90% observed a single time. Sequenced input: peripheral blood. These TCRs come from a human donor with active COVID-19. The donor label of this sample is uncertain.

The chain carries TRBV9 and TRBJ2-7; TRBD2 is a possible D gene (5 bases). CDR1 is SGDLS, CDR2 YYNGEE, per germline. The V gene lost 2 bases and the J gene lost 7 bases, with 16 bases spanning the gap. This CDR3 has 14 amino acids. The CDR3 loop reads CASSVTGNPLEQYF. CDR3 DNA sequence: TGTGCCAGCAGCGTCACGGGAAACCCCCTGGAGCAGTACTTC.

The rearrangement uses TRBV7-9 and TRBJ1-5; D unresolved. CDR1 and CDR2 from the germline V gene are SEHNR and FQNEAQ (reference sequence). Trimming took off 5 bases at V and 2 bases at J, with 16 bases between the two ends. This CDR3 has 16 residues. CDR3 coding DNA: TGTGCCAGCAGCCGCGACCCATTGACTCGCAATCAGCCCCAGCATTTT. It is translated as CASSRDPLTRNQPQHF.

The chain is built from TRBV28 and TRBJ2-7; D perhaps matches TRBD1 (5 bases). V lost 5 bases and J lost 1, with 9 bases in between. Germline-derived CDR1 and CDR2 are MDHEN and SYDVKM. The CDR3 totals 13 residues. The CDR3 DNA is TGTGCCAGCAGTCCGACAGTTTCCTACGAGCAGTACTTC. Protein sequence: CASSPTVSYEQYF. Looking up the rest from reference TRBV28 and TRBJ2-7 gives the full variable domain: DVKVTQSSRYLVKRTGEKVFLECVQDMDHENMFWYRQDPGLGLRLIYFSYDVKMKEKGDIPEGYSVSREKKERFSLILESASTNQTSMYLCASSPTVSYEQYFGPGTRLTVT.

Only one count was recorded for this clone. The rearrangement uses TRBV4-2 and TRBJ2-3, with unresolved D. This CDR3 is 12 amino acids long. The germline V gene encodes CDR1 LGHNA and CDR2 YNFKEQ. V dropped 0 bases and J dropped 5 bases, with 3 bases sitting between them. Here the CDR3 DNA reads TGTGCCAGCAGCCAAGATCGAGATACGCAGTATTTT. It yields the protein CASSQDRDTQYF.

The chain is built from TRBV7-9 and TRBJ1-1, with D possibly TRBD1 on 5 matching bases. The ends were cut back, 2 bases at V and 5 bases at J, with 9 bases in the middle. CDR3 length equals 13 residues. Germline V lookup: CDR1 SEHNR, CDR2 FQNEAQ (reference sequence). Written as DNA, the CDR3 is TGTGCCAGCAGCTTACAGGGAAAAACTGAAGCTTTCTTT. It encodes CASSLQGKTEAFF.

The chain employs TRBV11-2 and TRBJ1-6; D is unresolved. Trimming removed 0 bases from V and 10 bases from J, with 10 bases in between. Germline values: CDR1 SGHAT, CDR2 FQNNGV. This CDR3 has 14 amino acids. The CDR3 coding sequence is TGTGCCAGCAGCTTAGATCTTCCAGGATCACCCCTCCACTTT. It codes for CASSLDLPGSPLHF.

The V and J genes are TRBV27 and TRBJ2-7; 7 nucleotides line up with TRBD1. The trim removed 5 bases at V and 3 bases at J, leaving 4 bases unmatched. The CDR3 is 13 residues long. CDR1 is MNHEY and CDR2 is SMNVEV in the germline V gene (reference sequence). The CDR3 reads CASSPRTGYEQYF. In DNA, the CDR3 is TGTGCCAGCAGTCCTCGGACAGGCTACGAGCAGTACTTC.

V usage is TRBV6-5 and J usage is TRBJ2-7; D perhaps matches TRBD1 (6 bases). Trimming cost V 0 bases and J 2 bases, with 11 bases left between them. The CDR3 extends over 15 amino acids. Germline assignment: CDR1 MNHEY and CDR2 SVGAGI. The CDR3 region has the DNA TGTGCCAGCAGTTACTCGAACAGGGACCCCTACGAGCAGTACTTC. Amino acid sequence: CASSYSNRDPYEQYF.

The V call is TRBV28, the J call TRBJ1-2; 7 positions match TRBD1. The V gene's germline CDR1 is MDHEN and CDR2 SYDVKM. The CDR3 totals 14 residues. With 3 bases clipped from V and 8 bases from J, the junction kept 9 bases outside the gene matches. The CDR3 region is CASSFSGDSMGYTF. Written as DNA, the CDR3 is TGTGCCAGCAGTTTTTCAGGGGACAGTATGGGCTACACCTTC.

This chain uses TRBV6-4 with TRBJ2-1; 12 bases align to TRBD2. CDR3 size: 15 residues. Per the germline V gene, CDR1 is MRHNA and CDR2 is SNTAGT. V shed 4 bases, J shed 5 bases, and the junction held 3 bases outside the gene matches. The CDR3, as DNA: TGTGCCAGCAGTGCCCGGACTAGCGGGAACAATGAGCAGTTCTTC. Its protein is CASSARTSGNNEQFF.

This clone was seen a handful of times. The chain has TRBV6-2 or TRBV6-3 and TRBJ1-2; 9 bases are a match to TRBD1. V shed 5 bases, J shed 4 bases, and the junction held 5 bases outside the gene matches. Germline V gives CDR1 MNHEY, CDR2 SVGEGT. The CDR3 contains 14 residues. The CDR3 is CASSTGGRAYGYTF. The CDR3 DNA reads TGTGCCAGCAGTACAGGGGGCCGGGCCTATGGCTACACCTTC.

The V gene is TRBV6-2 or TRBV6-3, the J gene TRBJ2-2, with TRBD2 matching 9 bases. Germline values: CDR1 MNHEY, CDR2 SVGEGT. The CDR3 is 19 amino acids. V shed 5 bases and J 1 base; nucleotides not matched to a gene: 14. CDR3: CASSRTPTTSGMNTGELFF. CDR3 DNA: TGTGCCAGCAGTCGTACCCCTACGACTAGCGGAATGAACACCGGGGAGCTGTTTTTT.

The chain recombines TRBV12-3 or TRBV12-4 with TRBJ1-1; 8 positions agree with TRBD1. The CDR3 runs to 13 residues. V trimming: 5 bases; J trimming: 5 bases; junction bases outside the gene matches: 4. The CDR3 loop is CASSPRTGTEAFF. The CDR3 nucleotides are TGTGCCAGCAGTCCCCGGACAGGGACTGAAGCTTTCTTT.

The CDR3 DNA sequence: TGTGCCAGCAGCCCAGGGGGACTAGCGGGGAGCACAGATACGCAGTATTTT. Its protein product is CASSPGGLAGSTDTQYF. The chain couples TRBV5-4 to TRBJ2-3, with 13 positions matching TRBD2. J was trimmed by 0 bases and V by 4 bases; bases with no gene match: 5. The CDR3 loop spans 17 amino acids. Germline CDR1 and CDR2: SGHNT and YYREEE (reference sequence).

The J gene is TRBJ1-1, the V gene TRBV11-3; unclear D gene. The V end was cut by 0 bases, the J end by 8 bases, with 13 bases between. CDR1 is SGHNT, CDR2 YENEEA, per germline. The length of the CDR3 is 14 residues. CDR3 in amino acids: CASSLDLEIGEAFF. CDR3 nucleotides: TGTGCCAGCAGCTTAGATCTGGAGATAGGCGAAGCTTTCTTT.

The rearrangement uses TRBV12-3 or TRBV12-4 and TRBJ1-4; D remains unclear. The CDR3 extends over 12 amino acids. The ends were cut back, 8 bases at V and 8 bases at J, with 12 bases in the middle. CDR3 region: CASDGGKEKLFF. CDR3 sequence (DNA): TGTGCCAGCGATGGAGGAAAGGAAAAACTGTTTTTT.

This chain uses TRBV29-1 with TRBJ2-1; TRBD2 matches at 12 bases. The CDR3 sequence is 16 residues long. Trimming at V came to 1 base and at J to 3 bases, leaving 4 bases not matched to a gene. Germline V gives CDR1 SQVTM, CDR2 ANQGSEA. CDR3 nucleotides: TGCAGCGTTGAAGTCCCTAGCGGGAGGGACTACAATGAGCAGTTCTTC. Translated: CSVEVPSGRDYNEQFF.

About this clone: A junction end diverges from the germline sequence, so it may reflect a read error. This chain links TRBV29-1 with TRBJ2-3, with 8 bases aligning to TRBD2. CDR3 size: 14 residues. Germline V gives CDR1 SQVTM, CDR2 ANQGSEA. The CDR3, as DNA: TGCAGCGTCACTAGCGGAGGTGGCACGGATACGCAGTATTTT. Protein: CSVTSGGGTDTQYF.

The chain links TRBV28 to TRBJ1-6; TRBD1 matches 9 bases. The germline gives CDR1 MDHEN, CDR2 SYDVKM. The CDR3 totals 15 residues. Trimming cost V 6 bases and J 9 bases; bases outside gene matches: 9. CDR3 sequence: CASSSGGTGSSPLHF. The CDR3 bases are TGTGCCAGCAGCTCCGGGGGGACAGGGAGTTCACCCCTCCACTTT.

The rearrangement joins TRBV6-4 to TRBJ2-5; weak D call: TRBD2 (6 bases). Germline V gene data show CDR1 as MRHNA and CDR2 as SNTAGT. V was clipped by 4 bases and J by 1 base, with 22 bases between them. This CDR3 is 18 amino acids long. The CDR3 DNA is TGTGCCAGCAGTGGCCCCTTAGGGAGGACAACCTCCCAAGAGACCCAGTACTTC. It specifies CASSGPLGRTTSQETQYF.